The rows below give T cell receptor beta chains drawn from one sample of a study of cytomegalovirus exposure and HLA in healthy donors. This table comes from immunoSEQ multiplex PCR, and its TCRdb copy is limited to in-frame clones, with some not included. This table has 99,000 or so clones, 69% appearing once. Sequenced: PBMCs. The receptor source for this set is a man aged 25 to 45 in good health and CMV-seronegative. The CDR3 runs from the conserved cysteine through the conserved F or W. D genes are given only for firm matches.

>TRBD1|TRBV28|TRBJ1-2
CASSLKQGAKDYGYTF
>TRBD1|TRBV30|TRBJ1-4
CAWSPTGVPNEKLFF
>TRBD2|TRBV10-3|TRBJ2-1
CAISESKLANNEQFF
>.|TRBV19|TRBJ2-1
CASSDSYNEQFF
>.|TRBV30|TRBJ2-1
CAWSVGVSNNEQFF
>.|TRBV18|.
CASSLGPDYEQYF
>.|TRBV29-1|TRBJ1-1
CSVATGPNTEAFF
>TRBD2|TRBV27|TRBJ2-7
CATRLGGEHLHEQYF
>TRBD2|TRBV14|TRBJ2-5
CASSQDKGLQYQETQYF
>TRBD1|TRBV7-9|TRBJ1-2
CASSTGQGALSSYGYTF
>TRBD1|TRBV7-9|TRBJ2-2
CASSLRQGIGELFF
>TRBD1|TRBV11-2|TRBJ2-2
CASSRITGAANTGELFF
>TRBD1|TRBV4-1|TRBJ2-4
CASSQDWTGLNIQYF
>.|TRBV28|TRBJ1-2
CASRRLGAGYGYTF
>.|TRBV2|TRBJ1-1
CASNEDTSEAFF
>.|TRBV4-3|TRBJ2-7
CASSQEGSGVYEQYF
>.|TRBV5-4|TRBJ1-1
CASDVQGLNTEAFF
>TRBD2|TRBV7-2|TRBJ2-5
CASSGTSGGPRETQYF
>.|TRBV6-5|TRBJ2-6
CASSSSSGANGLTF
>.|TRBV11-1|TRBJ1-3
CASSPGNTGNTIYF
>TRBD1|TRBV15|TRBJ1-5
CATSGDRGDQPQHF
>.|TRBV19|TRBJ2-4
CASSDGQLVAKNIQYF
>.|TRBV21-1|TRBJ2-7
CASSKGEKKSYEQYF
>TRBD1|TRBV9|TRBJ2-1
CASSVEGGREQFF
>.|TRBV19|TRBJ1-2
CASSDRLLPDNYGYTF
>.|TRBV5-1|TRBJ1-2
CASSLDLGRDGYTF
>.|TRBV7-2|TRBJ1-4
CASSSYRASEKLFF
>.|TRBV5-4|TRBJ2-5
CASSSPQGPGETQYF
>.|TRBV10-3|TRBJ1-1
CAISEGIQGFDTEAFF
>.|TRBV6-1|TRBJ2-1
CASSEWDTRSEQFF
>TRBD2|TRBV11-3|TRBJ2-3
CASSRVAGETTDTQYF
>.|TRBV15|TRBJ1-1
CATSTAKLDTEAFF
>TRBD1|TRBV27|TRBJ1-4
CASSRQGAREKLFF
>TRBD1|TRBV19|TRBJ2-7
CASLPGQVNYEQYF
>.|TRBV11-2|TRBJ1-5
CASGGGSNQPQHF